This TCR beta chain was obtained from a study of cytomegalovirus exposure and HLA in healthy donors. Nominally healthy donors were sampled, though unrecorded immune exposures were likely. Researchers ran the PCR with 60 Vbeta and 13 Jbeta primers. Profiling relied on immunoSEQ multiplex PCR, and the TCRdb table lists in-frame clones only, not all of them. The sample includes about 52,000 clones, approximately 70% seen only once; the top ten take approximately 2.7%. Study-wide points: TCR beta chains associated with HLA were, in a later analysis, more clonally expanded than equally common others. In a later analysis, TCR beta V- and J-gene trimming showed a link to a missense DCLRE1C variant.

Germline V CDR1 and CDR2: MDHEN, SYDVKM. Germline trimming cut 7 bases from V and 6 bases from J; bases unmatched to any gene: 11. The CDR3 totals 14 residues. This clone appeared once. The antigen is not known. The chain is built from TRBV28 and TRBJ1-1; TRBD1 aligns across 7 bases. The receptor was isolated from a man aged 18 to 29 in good health and CMV-seronegative. The source material was PBMCs. CDR3 nucleotides: TGTGCCAGCAACCCGCCGGGGACAGACCCTGAAGCTTTCTTT. It is translated as CASNPPGTDPEAFF.